These 6 T cell receptor beta chains originate from one sample sequenced in a study of T cell responses to AZD1222 COVID-19 vaccine. Generated by immunoSEQ multiplex PCR, the TCRdb table keeps only in-frame clones and is missing some. Of roughly 120,000 clones listed, about 90% are singletons. Sequenced material: peripheral blood, taken 28 days after the second AZD1222 dose. The source of these receptors is an adult who received the AZD1222 COVID-19 vaccine.

The rearrangement joins TRBV2 to TRBJ1-5, with D possibly being TRBD1 (5 bases). The germline V gene encodes CDR1 SNHLY and CDR2 FYNNEI. The V gene lost 3 bases and the J gene lost 6 bases, with 12 bases spanning the gap. CDR3 length equals 14 residues. CDR3 coding DNA: TGTGCCAGCAGTGAGGGGCTGCCTACTCAGCCCCAGCATTTT. Its translation: CASSEGLPTQPQHF.

The chain joins TRBV6-2 or TRBV6-3 to TRBJ2-2, with no clear D. Germline CDR1 and CDR2: MNHEY and SVGEGT. With 7 bases removed from V and 1 base from J, the gap between germline ends came to 16 bases. This CDR3 contains 16 residues. The CDR3 spells CASNPLAVQNTGELFF. The CDR3 bases are TGTGCCAGCAACCCCTTGGCAGTACAGAACACCGGGGAGCTGTTTTTT.

This sequence joins TRBV5-4 and TRBJ2-2, with TRBD2 matching over 11 bases. This CDR3 spans 16 amino acids. The J segment lost 2 bases and the V segment lost 4 bases, leaving 4 bases of the junction unmatched. Germline-derived CDR1 and CDR2 are SGHNT and YYREEE (reference sequence). The CDR3 bases are TGTGCCAGCAGCAAACTAGCGGGGGCCAACACCGGGGAGCTGTTTTTT. It encodes CASSKLAGANTGELFF. The full variable domain, rest sourced from reference TRBV5-4 and TRBJ2-2, is ETGVTQSPTHLIKTRGQQVTLRCSSQSGHNTVSWYQQALGQGPQFIFQYYREEENGRGNFPPRFSGLQFPNYSSELNVNALELDDSALYLCASSKLAGANTGELFFGEGSRLTVL.

The table lists this clone with a count of one. CDR3 sequence (DNA): TGTGCCAGCAGTCCCTATCTAGCGGGTAGCACAGATACGCAGTATTTT. It encodes CASSPYLAGSTDTQYF. This rearrangement joins TRBV5-4 to TRBJ2-3; 8 positions agree with TRBD2. The CDR3 runs 16 residues. Germline V gene data show CDR1 as SGHNT and CDR2 as YYREEE (reference sequence). V shed 5 bases, J shed 0 bases, and the junction held 8 bases outside the gene matches.

This clone was found once. V is TRBV19 and J is TRBJ2-1; maybe TRBD2 (5 bases). The germline V gene encodes CDR1 LNHDA and CDR2 SQIVND (reference sequence). V lost 1 base, J lost 0 bases, and 10 bases lay in between. CDR3 length: 16 residues. The CDR3 reads CASSIAPGGSYNEQFF. In nucleotides, the CDR3 is TGTGCCAGTAGTATAGCTCCCGGAGGCTCCTACAATGAGCAGTTCTTC. Filled out from reference TRBV19 and TRBJ2-1, the complete variable domain reads DGGITQSPKYLFRKEGQNVTLSCEQNLNHDAMYWYRQDPGQGLRLIYYSQIVNDFQKGDIAEGYSVSREKKESFPLTVTSAQKNPTAFYLCASSIAPGGSYNEQFFGPGTRLTVL.

The chain has TRBV7-3 and TRBJ2-2; possible D gene TRBD1, 6 bases. The CDR3 has 13 residues. Germline CDR1 is SGHTA and CDR2 is FQGTGA. V lost 3 bases and J lost 5, with 7 bases in between. CDR3 sequence reads: CASSFGQTGELFF. CDR3 nucleotides: TGTGCCAGCAGCTTCGGACAGACCGGGGAGCTGTTTTTT.